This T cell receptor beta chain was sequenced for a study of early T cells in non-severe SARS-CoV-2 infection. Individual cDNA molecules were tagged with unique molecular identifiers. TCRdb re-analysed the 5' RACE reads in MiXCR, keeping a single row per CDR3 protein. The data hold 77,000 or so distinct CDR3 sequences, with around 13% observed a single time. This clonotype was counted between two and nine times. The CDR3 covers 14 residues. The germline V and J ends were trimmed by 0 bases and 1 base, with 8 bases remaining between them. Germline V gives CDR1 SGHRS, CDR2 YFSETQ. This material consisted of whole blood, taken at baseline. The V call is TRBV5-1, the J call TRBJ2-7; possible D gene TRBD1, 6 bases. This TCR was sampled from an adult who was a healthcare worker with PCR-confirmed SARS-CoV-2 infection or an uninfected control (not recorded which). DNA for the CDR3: TGCGCCAGCAGCTTGGAGGACAGATCCTACGAGCAGTACTTC. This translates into CASSLEDRSYEQYF.